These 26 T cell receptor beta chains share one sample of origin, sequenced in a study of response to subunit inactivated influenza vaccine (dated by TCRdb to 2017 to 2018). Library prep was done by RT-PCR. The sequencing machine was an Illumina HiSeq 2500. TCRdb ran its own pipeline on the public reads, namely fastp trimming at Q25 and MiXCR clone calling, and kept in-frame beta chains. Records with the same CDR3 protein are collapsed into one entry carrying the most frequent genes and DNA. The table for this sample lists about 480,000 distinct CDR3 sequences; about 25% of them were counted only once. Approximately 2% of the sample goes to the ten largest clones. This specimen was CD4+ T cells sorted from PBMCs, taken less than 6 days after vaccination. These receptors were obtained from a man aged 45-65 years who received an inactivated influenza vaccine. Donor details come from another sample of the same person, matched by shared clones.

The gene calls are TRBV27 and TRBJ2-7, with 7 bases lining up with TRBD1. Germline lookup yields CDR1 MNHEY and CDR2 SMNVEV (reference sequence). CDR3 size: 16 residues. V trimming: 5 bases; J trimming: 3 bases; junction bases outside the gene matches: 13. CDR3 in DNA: TGTGCCAGCAGTCTACTGAACACAGGGGCAGGCTACGAGCAGTACTTC. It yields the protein CASSLLNTGAGYEQYF.

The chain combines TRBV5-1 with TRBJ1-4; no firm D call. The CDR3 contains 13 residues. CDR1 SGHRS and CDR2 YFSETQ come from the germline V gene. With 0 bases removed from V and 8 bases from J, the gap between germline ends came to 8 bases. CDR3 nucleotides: TGCGCCAGCAGCTTGGGTCCCGGGGAAAAACTGTTTTTT. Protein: CASSLGPGEKLFF.

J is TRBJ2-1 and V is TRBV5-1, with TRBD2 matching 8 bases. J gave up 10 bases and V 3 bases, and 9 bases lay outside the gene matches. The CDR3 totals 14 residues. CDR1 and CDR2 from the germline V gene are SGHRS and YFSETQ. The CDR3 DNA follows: TGCGCCAGCAGCTCATTTCCGGGGGGGTCCGAGCAGTTCTTC. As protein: CASSSFPGGSEQFF.

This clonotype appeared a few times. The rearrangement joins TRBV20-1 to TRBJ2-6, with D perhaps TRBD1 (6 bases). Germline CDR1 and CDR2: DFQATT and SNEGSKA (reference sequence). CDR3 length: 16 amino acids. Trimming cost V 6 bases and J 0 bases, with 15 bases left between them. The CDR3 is CSAPGTRISGANVLTF. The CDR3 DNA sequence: TGCAGTGCCCCGGGGACAAGGATCTCTGGGGCCAACGTCCTGACTTTC.

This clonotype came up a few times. CDR3 loop: CSASYGTSPRRETQYF. DNA for the CDR3: TGCAGTGCTAGTTACGGTACCAGCCCCCGTCGCGAGACCCAGTACTTC. The chain employs TRBV20-1 and TRBJ2-5; D not resolved. Germline loops: CDR1 DFQATT, CDR2 SNEGSKA (reference sequence). CDR3 length: 16 amino acids. V lost 3 bases and J lost 5, with 22 bases in between.

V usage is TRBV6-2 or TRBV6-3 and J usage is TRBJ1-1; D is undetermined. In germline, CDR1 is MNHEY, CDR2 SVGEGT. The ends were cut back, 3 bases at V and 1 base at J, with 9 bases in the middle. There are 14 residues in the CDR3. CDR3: CASSYARPNTEAFF. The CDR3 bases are TGTGCCAGCAGTTATGCCCGACCGAACACTGAAGCTTTCTTT.

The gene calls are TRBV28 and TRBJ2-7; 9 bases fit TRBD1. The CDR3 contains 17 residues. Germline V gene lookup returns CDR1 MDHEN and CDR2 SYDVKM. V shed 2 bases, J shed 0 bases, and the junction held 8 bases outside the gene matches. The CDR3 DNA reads TGTGCCAGCAGTTTAGGTCCGGGGACAGGGAGCTCCTACGAGCAGTACTTC. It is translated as CASSLGPGTGSSYEQYF.

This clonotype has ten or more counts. CDR3 DNA: TGCGCCAGCAGCACATCCGGGACAGGGACGGAAAAACTGTTTTTT. This encodes CASSTSGTGTEKLFF. The chain joins TRBV5-1 to TRBJ1-4; 9 positions match TRBD1. Germline loops: CDR1 SGHRS, CDR2 YFSETQ. The CDR3 sequence is 15 residues long. V shed 4 bases, J shed 8 bases, and the junction held 9 bases outside the gene matches. Complete variable domain (other parts from reference TRBV5-1 and TRBJ1-4): KAGVTQTPRYLIKTRGQQVTLSCSPISGHRSVSWYQQTPGQGLQFLFEYFSETQRNKGNFPGRFSGRQFSNSRSEMNVSTLELGDSALYLCASSTSGTGTEKLFFGSGTQLSVL.

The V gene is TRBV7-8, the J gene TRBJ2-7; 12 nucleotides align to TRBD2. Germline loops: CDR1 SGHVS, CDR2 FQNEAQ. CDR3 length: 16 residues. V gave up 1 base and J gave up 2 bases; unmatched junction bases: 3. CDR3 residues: CASSLGTSGGPYEQYF. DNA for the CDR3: TGTGCCAGCAGCTTAGGCACTAGCGGGGGGCCCTACGAGCAGTACTTC.

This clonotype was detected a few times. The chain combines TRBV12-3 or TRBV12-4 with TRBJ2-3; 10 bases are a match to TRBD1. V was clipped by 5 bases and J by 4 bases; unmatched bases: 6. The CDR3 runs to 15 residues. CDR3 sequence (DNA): TGTGCCAGCAGTCCCCTGACAGGGGGCGCAGATACGCAGTATTTT. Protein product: CASSPLTGGADTQYF.

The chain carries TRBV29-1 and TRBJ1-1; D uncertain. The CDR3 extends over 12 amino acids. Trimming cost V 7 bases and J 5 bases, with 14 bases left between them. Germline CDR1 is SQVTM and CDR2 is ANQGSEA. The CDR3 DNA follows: TGCAGCGGCTTCAGGATGGAAACTGAAGCTTTCTTT. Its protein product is CSGFRMETEAFF.

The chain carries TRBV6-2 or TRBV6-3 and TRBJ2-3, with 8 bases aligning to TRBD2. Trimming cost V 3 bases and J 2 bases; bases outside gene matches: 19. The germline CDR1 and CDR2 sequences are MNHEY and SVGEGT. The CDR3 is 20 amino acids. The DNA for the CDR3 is TGTGCCAGCAGTTATTTTCGGGATAGCGGGAAGGCGGGGCACACAGATACGCAGTATTTT. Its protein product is CASSYFRDSGKAGHTDTQYF.

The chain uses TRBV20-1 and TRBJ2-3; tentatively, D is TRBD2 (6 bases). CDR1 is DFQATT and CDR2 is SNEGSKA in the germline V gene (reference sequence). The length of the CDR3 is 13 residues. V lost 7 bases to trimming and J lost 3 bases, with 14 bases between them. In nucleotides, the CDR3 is TGCAGTGGTCGGGGGATGAGTACAGATACGCAGTATTTT. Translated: CSGRGMSTDTQYF.

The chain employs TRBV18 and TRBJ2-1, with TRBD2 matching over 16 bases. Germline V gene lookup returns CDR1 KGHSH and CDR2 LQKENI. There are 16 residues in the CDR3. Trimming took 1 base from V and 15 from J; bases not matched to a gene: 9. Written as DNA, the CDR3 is TGTGCCAGCTCACCACTGGGACTAGCGGGAGGGCCTTCTCCGTTCTTC. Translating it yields CASSPLGLAGGPSPFF. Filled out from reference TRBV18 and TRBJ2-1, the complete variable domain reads NAGVMQNPRHLVRRRGQEARLRCSPMKGHSHVYWYRQLPEEGLKFMVYLQKENIIDESGMPKERFSAEFPKEGPSILRIQQVVRGDSAAYFCASSPLGLAGGPSPFFGPGTRLTVL.

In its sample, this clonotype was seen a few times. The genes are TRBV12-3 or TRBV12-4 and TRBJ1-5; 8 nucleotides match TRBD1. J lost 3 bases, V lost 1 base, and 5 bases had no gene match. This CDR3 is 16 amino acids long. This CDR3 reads CASSLGQGRVNQPQHF. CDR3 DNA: TGTGCCAGCAGTTTAGGACAGGGGAGGGTCAATCAGCCCCAGCATTTT.

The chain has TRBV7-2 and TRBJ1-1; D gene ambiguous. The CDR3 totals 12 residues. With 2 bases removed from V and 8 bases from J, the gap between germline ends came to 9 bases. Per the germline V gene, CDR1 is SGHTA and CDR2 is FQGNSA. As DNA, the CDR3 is TGTGCCAGCAGCTTATCCTCAGCAGAAGCTTTCTTT. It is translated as CASSLSSAEAFF.

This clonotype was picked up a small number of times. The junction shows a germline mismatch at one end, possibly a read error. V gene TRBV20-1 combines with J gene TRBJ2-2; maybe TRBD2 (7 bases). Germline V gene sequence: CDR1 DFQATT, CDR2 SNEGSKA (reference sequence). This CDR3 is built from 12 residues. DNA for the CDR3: TGCAGTGCTAGAGCCGGCGCGGGGGCTGGGGCTTTT. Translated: CSARAGAGAGAF.

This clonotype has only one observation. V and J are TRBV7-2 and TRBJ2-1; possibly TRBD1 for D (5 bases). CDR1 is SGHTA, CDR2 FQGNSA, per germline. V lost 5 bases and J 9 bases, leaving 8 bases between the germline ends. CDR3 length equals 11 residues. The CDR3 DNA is TGTGCCAGCAGCAGCAGGGTTGAGCAGTTCTTC. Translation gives CASSSRVEQFF. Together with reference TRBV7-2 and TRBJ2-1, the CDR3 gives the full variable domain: GAGVSQSPSNKVTEKGKDVELRCDPISGHTALYWYRQSLGQGLEFLIYFQGNSAPDKSGLPSDRFSAERTGGSVSTLTIQRTQQEDSAVYLCASSSRVEQFFGPGTRLTVL.

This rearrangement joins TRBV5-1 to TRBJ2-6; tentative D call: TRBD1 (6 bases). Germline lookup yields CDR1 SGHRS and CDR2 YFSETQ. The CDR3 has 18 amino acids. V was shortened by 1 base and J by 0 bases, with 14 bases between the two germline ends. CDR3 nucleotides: TGCGCCAGCAGCTTGTCCGGCAGGGGTGACTCTGGGGCCAACGTCCTGACTTTC. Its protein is CASSLSGRGDSGANVLTF.

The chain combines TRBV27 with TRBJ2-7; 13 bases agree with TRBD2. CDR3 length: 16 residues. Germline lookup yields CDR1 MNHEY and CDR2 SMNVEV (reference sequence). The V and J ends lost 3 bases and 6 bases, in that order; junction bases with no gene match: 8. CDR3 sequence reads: CASSLGLAGLRAEQYF. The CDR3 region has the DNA TGTGCCAGCAGTTTGGGACTAGCGGGACTGAGAGCCGAGCAGTACTTC.

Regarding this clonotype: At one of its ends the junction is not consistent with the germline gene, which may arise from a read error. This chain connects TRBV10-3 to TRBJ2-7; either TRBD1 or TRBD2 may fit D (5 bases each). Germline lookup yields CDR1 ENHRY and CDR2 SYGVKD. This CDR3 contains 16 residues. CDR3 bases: TGTGCCATCAGTGAAGGCACGGGACGGTTCTCCTACGAGCAGTCCTTC. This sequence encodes CAISEGTGRFSYEQSF.

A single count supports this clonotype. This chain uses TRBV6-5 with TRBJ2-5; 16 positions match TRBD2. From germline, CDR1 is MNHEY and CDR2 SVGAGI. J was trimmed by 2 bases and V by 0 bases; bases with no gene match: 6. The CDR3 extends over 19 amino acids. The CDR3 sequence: CASSYSGGTSGRVQETQYF. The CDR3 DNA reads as TGTGCCAGCAGTTACTCGGGGGGGACTAGCGGGAGGGTGCAAGAGACCCAGTACTTC.

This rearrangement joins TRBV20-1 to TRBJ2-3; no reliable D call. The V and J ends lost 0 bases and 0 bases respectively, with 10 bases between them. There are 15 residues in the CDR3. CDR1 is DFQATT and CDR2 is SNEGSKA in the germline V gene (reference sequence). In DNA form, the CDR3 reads TGCAGTGCTAGAGATTCCGGGCCAAGCACAGATACGCAGTATTTT. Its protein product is CSARDSGPSTDTQYF.

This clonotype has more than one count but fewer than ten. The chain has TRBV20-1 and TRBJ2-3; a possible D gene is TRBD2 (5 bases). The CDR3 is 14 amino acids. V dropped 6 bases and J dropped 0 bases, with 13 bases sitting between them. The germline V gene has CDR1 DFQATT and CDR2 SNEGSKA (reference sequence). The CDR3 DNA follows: TGCAGTGCCGCCCCAGCGGATAGCACAGATACGCAGTATTTT. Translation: CSAAPADSTDTQYF.

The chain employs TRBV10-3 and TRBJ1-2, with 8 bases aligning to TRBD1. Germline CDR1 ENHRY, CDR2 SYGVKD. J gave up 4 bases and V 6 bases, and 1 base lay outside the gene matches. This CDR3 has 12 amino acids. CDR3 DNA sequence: TGTGCCATCAGCGGGACAGGCTATGGCTACACCTTC. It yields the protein CAISGTGYGYTF.

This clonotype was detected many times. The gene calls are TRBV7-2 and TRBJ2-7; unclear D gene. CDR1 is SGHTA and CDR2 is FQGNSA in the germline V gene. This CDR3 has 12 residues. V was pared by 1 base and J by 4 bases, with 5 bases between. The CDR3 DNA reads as TGTGCCAGCAGCTTAGACGCGTACGAGCAGTACTTC. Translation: CASSLDAYEQYF.